These T cell receptor beta chains were read from a single sample in a study of CD8+ T cells in alopecia areata. Method: immunoSEQ multiplex PCR; TCRdb's copy keeps in-frame clones and lacks some. The repertoire holds about 180,000 clones, with approximately 62% as singletons. The sample was CD4+ T cells sorted from blood, taken at week 0. Receptors were obtained from a human donor with alopecia areata. Both conserved end residues are part of each CDR3. The D gene is left open where the match is weak. Clone size appears in some rows only: once, few, many, or a class for an expanded clone.

V	J	size	D	length	CDR3	DNA
TRBV2	TRBJ2-2	NA	TRBD1	15	CASTPGTGTTGELFF	TGTGCCAGCACCCCCGGGACAGGGACCACCGGGGAGCTGTTTTTT
TRBV6-1	TRBJ1-6	NA	NA	11	CASGEYSPLHF	TGTGCATCGGGGGAGTATTCACCCCTCCACTTT
TRBV5-1	TRBJ2-2	NA	NA	12	CASRQPVGELFF	TGCGCCAGCAGGCAGCCCGTGGGGGAGCTGTTTTTT
TRBV29-1	TRBJ1-2	once	NA	12	CSVEDRNYGYTF	TGCAGCGTTGAAGATAGGAACTATGGCTACACCTTC
TRBV7-2	TRBJ1-6	NA	NA	15	CASRRGGSYNSPLHF	TGTGCCAGCCGTAGGGGTGGCTCCTATAATTCACCCCTCCACTTT
TRBV5-1	TRBJ2-3	NA	NA	13	CASSLAGQDTQYF	TGCGCCAGCAGCTTGGCCGGGCAAGATACGCAGTATTTT
TRBV30	TRBJ2-7	NA	NA	13	CAWSGGRGSEQYF	TGTGCCTGGAGTGGGGGTCGAGGTAGCGAGCAGTACTTC
TRBV7-2	TRBJ1-2	NA	TRBD1	14	CASSSGQWKGGYTF	TGTGCCAGCAGCTCGGGACAGTGGAAGGGCGGCTACACCTTC
TRBV15	TRBJ1-1	once	NA	13	CATGDPANTEAFF	TGTGCCACCGGTGACCCAGCGAACACTGAAGCTTTCTTT
TRBV29-1	TRBJ1-3	few	NA	14	CSVVQPHSGNTIYF	TGCAGCGTTGTGCAGCCCCACTCTGGAAACACCATATATTTT
TRBV25-1	TRBJ1-1	once	NA	15	CASSPPAGQNTEAFF	TGTGCCAGCAGCCCCCCGGCAGGGCAGAACACTGAAGCTTTCTTT
TRBV5-6	TRBJ2-2	few	NA	14	CASSVDPDTGELFF	TGTGCCAGCAGCGTTGACCCAGACACCGGGGAGCTGTTTTTT
TRBV9	TRBJ1-6	NA	NA	14	CASSLSSLNSPLHF	TGTGCCAGCAGCCTCAGCTCGCTTAATTCACCCCTCCACTTT
TRBV7-3	TRBJ2-5	NA	TRBD1	14	CASSLVGTGGTQYF	TGTGCCAGCAGCTTAGTGGGGACAGGCGGGACCCAGTACTTC
TRBV5-1	TRBJ1-1	once	NA	16	CASSLVGAGSNLEAFF	TGCGCCAGCAGCTTGGTTGGGGCAGGGAGCAACTTGGAAGCTTTCTTT
TRBV29-1	TRBJ2-7	NA	NA	14	CSATYGTASYEQYF	TGCAGCGCTACGTACGGGACTGCCTCCTACGAGCAGTACTTC
TRBV30	TRBJ2-6	NA	NA	14	CAWRYIGRNNVLTF	TGTGCCTGGAGATACATAGGACGGAACAACGTCCTGACTTTC
TRBV7-2	TRBJ1-2	NA	NA	14	CASSRPWQDYGYTF	TGTGCCAGCAGCCGGCCATGGCAGGACTATGGCTACACCTTC
TRBV30	TRBJ1-6	NA	TRBD1	15	CAYANRDRVATPLHF	TGTGCCTACGCAAACCGGGACAGGGTCGCTACACCCCTCCACTTT
TRBV30	TRBJ1-1	few	TRBD1	14	CAWTRQGWNTEAFF	TGTGCCTGGACCCGACAGGGTTGGAACACTGAAGCTTTCTTT
TRBV30	TRBJ1-2	NA	TRBD1	13	CAWRPTGVYGYTF	TGTGCCTGGAGACCGACAGGGGTCTATGGCTACACCTTC
TRBV29-1	TRBJ2-2	NA	TRBD1	12	CSVNRGTGELFF	TGCAGCGTTAACAGGGGCACCGGGGAGCTGTTTTTT
TRBV25-1	TRBJ1-2	NA	TRBD1	13	CASSAGQGSGYTF	TGTGCCAGCAGTGCGGGACAGGGGAGTGGGTACACCTTC
TRBV2	TRBJ2-7	NA	TRBD1	12	CASRGDRGEQYF	TGTGCCAGCAGAGGGGACAGGGGCGAGCAGTACTTC
TRBV19	TRBJ1-1	few	TRBD1	15	CASSLRQGRLPEAFF	TGTGCCAGTAGTTTACGACAGGGACGGCTTCCTGAAGCTTTCTTT
TRBV30	TRBJ2-6	NA	NA	15	CAWSVILSGANVLTF	TGTGCCTGGAGTGTAATCCTCTCTGGGGCCAACGTCCTGACTTTC
TRBV2	TRBJ1-1	few	NA	12	CASSEHSGAAFF	TGTGCCAGCAGTGAACATTCAGGGGCAGCTTTCTTT
TRBV6-5	TRBJ2-5	NA	NA	15	CASSTERGRWETQYF	TGTGCCAGCAGTACAGAACGGGGGCGCTGGGAGACCCAGTACTTC
TRBV12-5	TRBJ2-7	few	NA	15	CASGLRSRSSYEQYF	TGTGCTAGTGGTTTGCGCTCCAGGAGCTCCTACGAGCAGTACTTC
TRBV27	TRBJ2-5	NA	NA	13	CASSRGRGETQYF	TGTGCCAGCAGCCGGGGGCGGGGAGAGACCCAGTACTTC
TRBV25-1	TRBJ2-6	NA	NA	16	CASMGPYSSGANVLTF	TGTGCCAGCATGGGGCCGTACAGCTCTGGGGCCAACGTCCTGACTTTC
TRBV29-1	TRBJ1-1	NA	NA	11	CSVGRNTEAFF	TGCAGCGTTGGAAGGAACACTGAAGCTTTCTTT
TRBV30	TRBJ2-1	NA	TRBD2	14	CAWNRGGMRNEQFF	TGTGCCTGGAACCGGGGGGGTATGCGGAATGAGCAGTTCTTC
TRBV30	TRBJ1-4	NA	NA	13	CAWKGGTNEKLFF	TGTGCCTGGAAAGGGGGAACTAATGAAAAACTGTTTTTT
TRBV7-2	TRBJ2-1	few	NA	14	CASSLDVFRDEQFF	TGTGCCAGCAGCTTGGACGTGTTTAGGGATGAGCAGTTCTTC
TRBV18	TRBJ1-2	NA	NA	14	CASSPPAKDYGYTF	TGTGCCAGCTCACCACCGGCGAAGGACTATGGCTACACCTTC
TRBV7-9	TRBJ1-2	NA	TRBD1	14	CASSGQGLGYGYTF	TGTGCCAGCAGCGGACAGGGGCTTGGCTATGGCTACACCTTC
TRBV29-1	TRBJ1-1	once	TRBD1	16	CSVPSGQGARSTEAFF	TGCAGCGTGCCTTCGGGACAGGGTGCTCGTAGCACTGAAGCTTTCTTT
TRBV29-1	TRBJ1-2	few	NA	11	CSVERVYGYTF	TGCAGCGTTGAAAGGGTCTATGGCTACACCTTC
TRBV7-2	TRBJ1-1	few	NA	12	CASSSNAREAFF	TGTGCCAGCAGCTCTAATGCCAGGGAGGCTTTCTTT
TRBV15	TRBJ1-1	NA	TRBD1	16	CATSRDRDRGNTEAFF	TGTGCCACCAGCAGAGATCGGGACAGGGGAAACACTGAAGCTTTCTTT
TRBV4-3	TRBJ1-6	NA	NA	15	CASSQDHRENSPLHF	TGCGCCAGCAGCCAAGATCATCGTGAAAATTCACCCCTCCACTTT
TRBV11-2	TRBJ2-2	few	TRBD2	15	CASSRGLASSGELFF	TGTGCCAGCAGCCGCGGACTAGCGAGTTCCGGGGAGCTGTTTTTT
TRBV29-1	TRBJ2-4	few	TRBD1	15	CSVGDRGLAKNIQYF	TGCAGCGTTGGAGACAGGGGACTAGCCAAAAACATTCAGTACTTC
TRBV7-2	TRBJ1-2	once	TRBD1	14	CASSRTGGFYGYTF	TGTGCCAGCAGTCGAACAGGGGGCTTCTATGGCTACACCTTC
TRBV30	TRBJ2-7	once	TRBD2	15	CAWSIRPGGKGEQYF	TGTGCCTGGAGTATTAGGCCGGGGGGAAAGGGCGAGCAGTACTTC
TRBV30	TRBJ1-5	NA	NA	16	CAWTIKGDSSNQPQHF	TGTGCCTGGACTATTAAGGGGGATTCGAGCAATCAGCCCCAGCATTTT
TRBV5-1	TRBJ1-6	few	NA	16	CASSTSRGSYNSPLHF	TGCGCCAGCAGTACATCACGAGGCTCCTATAATTCACCCCTCCACTTT
TRBV10-3	TRBJ1-3	NA	NA	14	CAIMGQASGNTIYF	TGTGCCATCATGGGGCAGGCGTCTGGAAACACCATATATTTT
TRBV14	TRBJ1-2	NA	TRBD1	16	CASSQTGTGPLFGYTF	TGTGCCAGCAGCCAGACCGGGACAGGTCCCCTTTTCGGCTACACCTTC
TRBV27	TRBJ2-1	NA	NA	14	CASRSLGGGNEQFF	TGTGCCAGCAGAAGTTTAGGGGGGGGCAATGAGCAGTTCTTC
TRBV7-2	TRBJ2-1	few	TRBD2	14	CASSPDGKRGVQFF	TGTGCCAGCAGCCCGGATGGGAAGCGGGGGGTTCAGTTCTTC